This T cell receptor beta chain was retrieved from a study of response to subunit inactivated influenza vaccine. General observations from the study: Seasonal influenza vaccination, on each occasion, was suggested by the authors to recruit few new T cells.

As concerns this clonotype: Antigen: not known.

TCRdb re-called the RT-PCR reads with MiXCR, one entry per CDR3 protein. Of 600,000 to 700,000 distinct CDR3 sequences in the sample, less than 15% were seen once. The germline gives CDR1 MGHRA, CDR2 YSYEKL. This CDR3 spans 15 amino acids. With 0 bases removed from V and 2 bases from J, the gap between germline ends came to 11 bases. The chain has TRBV4-1 and TRBJ2-7; possibly TRBD1 or TRBD2 for D (7 bases each). This TCR was sampled from a man aged 45-65 years who received an inactivated influenza vaccine. The specimen comprised PBMCs from blood, sampled less than 15 days before vaccination. In DNA, the CDR3 is TGCGCCAGCAGCCAAGATCAGGGGGGGACCTACGAGCAGTACTTC. This gives the protein CASSQDQGGTYEQYF.